The 8 T cell receptor beta chains presented below share a single source sample, sequenced in a study of T cell responses to AZD1222 COVID-19 vaccine. Repertoires were generated with immunoSEQ multiplex PCR, while TCRdb's copy carries only in-frame clones and drops some. The table lists some 80,000 clones, about 91% of them singletons. Sequencing was performed on peripheral blood, taken 28 days after the second dose of the MenACWY control vaccine. The receptors come from an adult who received the MenACWY meningococcal vaccine as a control.

This chain connects TRBV6-6 to TRBJ2-5; D not resolved. There are 12 residues in the CDR3. Germline lookup yields CDR1 MNHNY and CDR2 SVGAGI (reference sequence). V gave up 0 bases and J gave up 4 bases, with 3 bases separating them. Here the CDR3 DNA reads TGTGCCAGCAGTTACTCGACAGAGACCCAGTACTTC. Translating gives CASSYSTETQYF.

The chain combines TRBV7-5 with TRBJ1-1. TRBV7-5 corresponds to a pseudogene. This CDR3 has 16 amino acids. The CDR3 loop reads CVRSLQSGLGLTEAFF. The CDR3 region has the DNA TGTGTCAGAAGCTTACAGTCGGGTCTGGGACTTACTGAAGCTTTCTTT.

The rearrangement links TRBV7-2 to TRBJ1-5; TRBD1 might be the D (6 bases). This CDR3 spans 16 amino acids. The V and J ends lost 6 bases and 0 bases respectively, with 15 bases between them. Germline V gene lookup returns CDR1 SGHTA and CDR2 FQGNSA. CDR3 DNA: TGTGCCAGCAGGGATGGAGGGGGAAATAGCAATCAGCCCCAGCATTTT. The encoded protein is CASRDGGGNSNQPQHF.

The chain has TRBV9 and TRBJ2-1, with D possibly being TRBD1 (6 bases). CDR1 is SGDLS, CDR2 YYNGEE, per germline. The length of the CDR3 is 15 residues. V was clipped by 0 bases and J by 6 bases, with 13 bases between them. The CDR3 bases are TGTGCCAGCAGCGTAGTTACAGGGATTACCAATGAGCAGTTCTTC. It codes for CASSVVTGITNEQFF.

The chain uses TRBV15 and TRBJ1-6; maybe TRBD1 (6 bases). The CDR3 sequence is 14 residues long. V gave up 5 bases and J gave up 11 bases, with 16 bases separating them. Germline CDR1 LNHNV, CDR2 YYDKDF (reference sequence). CDR3 protein: CATSPRGQSTPLHF. The CDR3 nucleotides are TGTGCCACCAGCCCTCGCGGACAGTCGACACCCCTCCACTTT.

The chain has TRBV5-1 and TRBJ1-1, with TRBD1 identical over 8 bases. Trimming took 0 bases from V and 1 from J; bases not matched to a gene: 5. Germline CDR1 reads SGHRS; CDR2 reads YFSETQ. The CDR3 contains 16 residues. CDR3 DNA: TGCGCCAGCAGCTTGGGGACAGGGAGGGGGAACACTGAAGCTTTCTTT. Residues: CASSLGTGRGNTEAFF.

The chain has TRBV30 and TRBJ2-1; TRBD2 matches 11 bases. The CDR3 loop spans 14 amino acids. V was clipped by 4 bases and J by 7 bases; unmatched bases: 6. Germline V gives CDR1 GTSNPN, CDR2 SVGIG (reference sequence). The DNA for the CDR3 is TGTGCCTGGACCTTACTAGCGGGGGCTAATGAGCAGTTCTTC. Protein sequence: CAWTLLAGANEQFF. Using reference TRBV30 and TRBJ2-1 for the parts outside the CDR3, the full variable domain is SQTIHQWPATLVQPVGSPLSLECTVEGTSNPNLYWYRQAAGRGLQLLFYSVGIGQISSEVPQNLSASRPQDRQFILSSKKLLLSDSGFYLCAWTLLAGANEQFFGPGTRLTVL.

The table lists this clone with a count of one. The chain joins TRBV29-1 to TRBJ1-2, with 9 positions matching TRBD1. Germline CDR1 and CDR2: SQVTM and ANQGSEA. V shed 6 bases and J 6 bases; nucleotides not matched to a gene: 11. The CDR3 runs 14 residues. The chain's CDR3 is CSVGRTGAGNGYTF. DNA for the CDR3: TGCAGCGTGGGCCGGACAGGGGCGGGGAATGGCTACACCTTC. The variable domain in full, completed from reference TRBV29-1 and TRBJ1-2, reads SAVISQKPSRDICQRGTSLTIQCQVDSQVTMMFWYRQQPGQSLTLIATANQGSEATYESGFVIDKFPISRPNLTFSTLTVSNMSPEDSSIYLCSVGRTGAGNGYTFGSGTRLTVV.